This T cell receptor (beta chain) was sequenced during a study of PD-1 blockade in classical Hodgkin lymphoma. Every patient was affected by relapse after autologous stem cell transplantation, while exposure to brentuximab vedotin was not uniform. Findings and limits, study-wide: Lower baseline TCR diversity was reported for newly diagnosed patients than for healthy donors. By cycle point C4D1, TCR diversity had risen significantly in CD4+ cells (but not CD8+ cells). Nothing has yet pinned down what causes the repertoire differences, possibly disease activity or prior therapy. Patients with an early start, nivolumab under 1 year after ASCT, were excluded.

This clone occurred a few times. Antigen specificity is unknown. CDR3 length equals 14 residues. Germline V gene data show CDR1 as KGHSH and CDR2 as LQKENI. The ends were cut back, 6 bases at V and 2 bases at J, with 13 bases in the middle. Here immunoSEQ multiplex PCR was the method, and the copy in TCRdb shows in-frame clones only, minus some. The table includes 20,000 to 30,000 clones, approximately 80% detected once. The source was peripheral blood mononuclear cells (PBMCs), collected before the second cycle of nivolumab. The V and J genes are TRBV18 and TRBJ2-5; D may correspond to TRBD1 or TRBD2 (6 bases each). The origin of this receptor is a human donor with classical Hodgkin lymphoma. The CDR3 is CASSGGSGQETQYF. The CDR3 bases are TGTGCCAGCTCGGGGGGCAGCGGACAAGAGACCCAGTACTTC.